A single sample is the source of the 30 T cell receptor beta chains below, sequenced in a study of technical replicates of blood from a few donors. The data were produced by immunoSEQ multiplex PCR, yet TCRdb's version contains in-frame clones alone and is incomplete. The table shows 60,000 to 85,000 clones, with roughly 97% occurring only once. Sequenced: T cells isolated from PBMCs. These receptors all come from a human donor in good health.

The rearrangement uses TRBV30 and TRBJ2-7; D perhaps matches TRBD1 (5 bases). The germline V gene encodes CDR1 GTSNPN and CDR2 SVGIG (reference sequence). V lost 3 bases and J 4 bases, leaving 10 bases between the germline ends. The CDR3 loop spans 12 amino acids. CDR3 sequence reads: CAWSRDAYEQYF. DNA for the CDR3: TGTGCCTGGAGCAGGGATGCGTACGAGCAGTACTTC.

CDR3 coding DNA: TGTGCCAGCAGCTTCGAGACAGGGTCTGAAGCTTTCTTT. This codes for CASSFETGSEAFF. The rearrangement uses TRBV2 and TRBJ1-1, with 7 nucleotides matching TRBD1. The CDR3 sequence is 13 residues long. Unmatched junction bases numbered 7, after V lost 6 bases and J lost 6 bases. Germline V gene lookup returns CDR1 SNHLY and CDR2 FYNNEI.

This clone was counted a single time. CDR3 in amino acids: CASGSQAGELFF. The CDR3 bases are TGTGCTAGTGGTAGCCAGGCCGGGGAGCTGTTTTTT. This chain links TRBV12-5 with TRBJ2-2; D remains unclear. The germline V and J ends were trimmed by 5 bases and 6 bases, with 7 bases remaining between them. The germline gives CDR1 LGHNT, CDR2 FRNRAP. The CDR3 spans 12 residues.

The J gene is TRBJ2-7, the V gene TRBV11-2; TRBD2 aligns across 9 bases. Germline CDR1 is SGHAT and CDR2 is FQNNGV. This CDR3 is built from 16 residues. After removal of 5 bases from V and 1 base from J, the junction contained 9 bases not matched to a gene. The CDR3, as DNA: TGTGCCAGCAGCCCGACTCTAGCGGGACTTTCCTACGAGCAGTACTTC. The encoded protein is CASSPTLAGLSYEQYF. The full variable domain, rest sourced from reference TRBV11-2 and TRBJ2-7, is EAGVAQSPRYKIIEKRQSVAFWCNPISGHATLYWYQQILGQGPKLLIQFQNNGVVDDSQLPKDRFSAERLKGVDSTLKIQPAKLEDSAVYLCASSPTLAGLSYEQYFGPGTRLTVT.

CDR3 nucleotide sequence: TGTGCCAGCAGCCCTAGGGTTGTCAGGGGGGACACTGAAGCTTTCTTT. This codes for CASSPRVVRGDTEAFF. The rearrangement links TRBV7-9 to TRBJ1-1, with 7 positions matching TRBD1. Germline V gene lookup returns CDR1 SEHNR and CDR2 FQNEAQ (reference sequence). This CDR3 contains 16 residues. Trimming removed 5 bases from V and 3 bases from J; junction bases left unmatched: 12.

The chain is built from TRBV5-6 and TRBJ2-7; 10 nucleotides line up with TRBD2. The CDR3 sequence is 16 residues long. The V segment lost 8 bases and the J segment 4 bases; nucleotides outside the gene matches: 15. Looked up from germline, CDR1 is SGHDT and CDR2 is YYEEEE. In DNA form, the CDR3 reads TGTGCCAGTATAAAAACTCGCACTAGCGGGGTTTACGAGCAGTACTTC. Amino acids: CASIKTRTSGVYEQYF.

The rearrangement uses TRBV7-2 and TRBJ1-4; 7 bases are shared with TRBD1. The CDR3 has 12 residues. Germline V gene lookup returns CDR1 SGHTA and CDR2 FQGNSA. The trim removed 5 bases at V and 13 bases at J, leaving 7 bases unmatched. CDR3 amino acids: CASSPLQGRLFF. CDR3 nucleotide sequence: TGTGCCAGCAGCCCTCTACAGGGGAGACTGTTTTTT.

The rearrangement uses TRBV19 and TRBJ1-5, with 11 bases identical to TRBD1. The V gene's germline CDR1 is LNHDA and CDR2 SQIVND (reference sequence). CDR3 length: 13 amino acids. The ends lost 5 bases at V and 6 bases at J; junction bases unmatched: 0. The DNA for the CDR3 is TGTGCCAGTAGTGGACAGGGGGCTCAGCCCCAGCATTTT. Protein: CASSGQGAQPQHF.

CDR3 sequence reads: CASSPSLTVRDTNTEAFF. The CDR3 nucleotides are TGTGCCAGCAGTCCGTCATTAACCGTCAGGGATACGAACACTGAAGCTTTCTTT. The rearrangement links TRBV28 to TRBJ1-1; tentative D call: TRBD1 (5 bases). V was shortened by 5 bases and J by 1 base, with 23 bases between the two germline ends. CDR3 length: 18 amino acids. Looked up from germline, CDR1 is MDHEN and CDR2 is SYDVKM. The complete variable domain, with remaining parts taken from reference TRBV28 and TRBJ1-1, reads DVKVTQSSRYLVKRTGEKVFLECVQDMDHENMFWYRQDPGLGLRLIYFSYDVKMKEKGDIPEGYSVSREKKERFSLILESASTNQTSMYLCASSPSLTVRDTNTEAFFGQGTRLTVV.

This rearrangement joins TRBV6-1 to TRBJ1-2; possible D gene TRBD1, 6 bases. This CDR3 region has 16 residues. In germline, CDR1 is MNHNS, CDR2 SASEGT. V dropped 2 bases and J dropped 5 bases, with 18 bases sitting between them. The chain's CDR3 is CASSEMGTPFFYGYTF. The CDR3 nucleotides are TGTGCCAGCAGTGAAATGGGGACACCTTTTTTTTATGGCTACACCTTC.

The chain combines TRBV30 with TRBJ2-5; D perhaps matches TRBD2 (6 bases). Germline CDR1 and CDR2: GTSNPN and SVGIG (reference sequence). The length of the CDR3 is 13 residues. Trimming pared 1 base from V and 5 bases from J, leaving 11 bases between. CDR3 in amino acids: CAWSGGAGETQYF. CDR3 nucleotide sequence: TGTGCCTGGAGTGGCGGGGCGGGGGAGACCCAGTACTTC.

The chain employs TRBV13 and TRBJ2-7; 7 bases line up with TRBD2. CDR1 PRHDT and CDR2 FYEKMQ come from the germline V gene (reference sequence). The CDR3 loop spans 14 amino acids. V lost 4 bases, J lost 2 bases, and 5 bases stayed unmatched. CDR3 residues: CASSSLADTYEQYF. CDR3 coding DNA: TGTGCCAGCAGCTCTCTAGCGGACACCTACGAGCAGTACTTC.

This chain connects TRBV11-2 to TRBJ2-3, with TRBD1 identical over 9 bases. The CDR3 has 16 amino acids. The V gene's germline CDR1 is SGHAT and CDR2 FQNNGV. V was clipped by 6 bases and J by 1 base; unmatched bases: 8. The CDR3 reads CASRGTGSGGTDTQYF. CDR3 coding DNA: TGTGCCAGCAGGGGGACAGGGAGCGGGGGCACAGATACGCAGTATTTT.

This rearrangement joins TRBV18 to TRBJ1-1, with D maybe TRBD1 (6 bases). With 4 bases removed from V and 1 base from J, the gap between germline ends came to 13 bases. The CDR3 has 15 residues. CDR1 and CDR2 (germline): KGHSH, LQKENI. The CDR3 DNA sequence: TGTGCCAGCTCACTTTTACAGGGCACGAACACTGAAGCTTTCTTT. It is translated as CASSLLQGTNTEAFF. The whole variable domain, remainder taken from reference TRBV18 and TRBJ1-1, is NAGVMQNPRHLVRRRGQEARLRCSPMKGHSHVYWYRQLPEEGLKFMVYLQKENIIDESGMPKERFSAEFPKEGPSILRIQQVVRGDSAAYFCASSLLQGTNTEAFFGQGTRLTVV.

CDR3 bases: TGTGCCAGCAGTTACTCGGAGTTAGCGAAGACCCAGTACTTC. The encoded protein is CASSYSELAKTQYF. V is TRBV6-5 and J is TRBJ2-5; D possibly corresponds to TRBD2 (5 bases). V shed 0 bases and J shed 6 bases, with 11 bases lying between them. The germline gives CDR1 MNHEY, CDR2 SVGAGI. This CDR3 has 14 amino acids.

The rearrangement joins TRBV6-5 to TRBJ1-1; D may be TRBD1 (6 bases). There are 14 residues in the CDR3. V gave up 2 bases and J gave up 1 base, with 8 bases separating them. CDR1 MNHEY and CDR2 SVGAGI come from the germline V gene. CDR3 nucleotides: TGTGCCAGCAGTTACCTGGGACAGAACACTGAAGCTTTCTTT. Translation: CASSYLGQNTEAFF.

V and J are TRBV5-1 and TRBJ1-4, with D hard to call. The CDR3 length is 14 residues. V shed 0 bases and J shed 8 bases, with 11 bases lying between them. CDR1 is SGHRS and CDR2 is YFSETQ in the germline V gene. DNA of the CDR3: TGCGCCAGCAGCTTGGTTCCGGGGAGGGAAAAACTGTTTTTT. Its protein product is CASSLVPGREKLFF. Variable domain in full (rest from reference TRBV5-1 and TRBJ1-4): KAGVTQTPRYLIKTRGQQVTLSCSPISGHRSVSWYQQTPGQGLQFLFEYFSETQRNKGNFPGRFSGRQFSNSRSEMNVSTLELGDSALYLCASSLVPGREKLFFGSGTQLSVL.

The chain links TRBV30 to TRBJ2-1; 10 bases match TRBD2. This CDR3 is 15 amino acids long. The V and J ends lost 2 bases and 4 bases, in that order; junction bases with no gene match: 5. Germline CDR1 reads GTSNPN; CDR2 reads SVGIG (reference sequence). The CDR3 here is CAWSISSGGYNEQFF. CDR3 sequence (DNA): TGTGCCTGGAGTATATCTAGCGGGGGTTACAATGAGCAGTTCTTC.

J is TRBJ2-3 and V is TRBV28, with 9 bases identical to TRBD2. Germline CDR1 is MDHEN and CDR2 is SYDVKM. V lost 10 bases to trimming and J lost 4 bases; unmatched junction nucleotides: 6. CDR3 size: 13 residues. The CDR3 sequence: CATFSGSPDTQYF. In DNA form, the CDR3 reads TGTGCCACCTTTAGCGGGAGCCCAGATACGCAGTATTTT.

Regarding this clone: At one boundary the junction diverges from the germline segment, which might be a read error. The chain carries TRBV6-5 and TRBJ2-7, with 7 bases fitting TRBD1. CDR1 MNHEY and CDR2 SVGAGI come from the germline V gene. The CDR3 spans 14 residues. The CDR3 sequence is CASTYGTDSYEQYF. The CDR3 DNA follows: TGTGCCAGCACTTACGGGACAGACTCCTACGAGCAGTACTTC.

The V call is TRBV11-3, the J call TRBJ2-1, with D perhaps TRBD1 (5 bases). The V end was cut by 3 bases, the J end by 5 bases, with 14 bases between. Germline V gives CDR1 SGHNT, CDR2 YENEEA. The CDR3 has 15 amino acids. CDR3 sequence: CASSFRTGSDNEQFF. The CDR3 region has the DNA TGTGCCAGCAGCTTCAGAACAGGTTCAGACAATGAGCAGTTCTTC. Drawing the rest from reference TRBV11-3 and TRBJ2-1, the complete variable domain is EAGVVQSPRYKIIEKKQPVAFWCNPISGHNTLYWYLQNLGQGPELLIRYENEEAVDDSQLPKDRFSAERLKGVDSTLKIQPAELGDSAVYLCASSFRTGSDNEQFFGPGTRLTVL.

The chain uses TRBV25-1 and TRBJ2-1; 12 nucleotides match TRBD2. The CDR3 length is 15 residues. V dropped 5 bases and J dropped 7; count of bases not matched to a gene: 6. Per the germline V gene, CDR1 is MGHDK and CDR2 is SYGVNS. The CDR3 is CASSQTSGGLNEQFF. In nucleotides, the CDR3 is TGTGCCAGCAGTCAGACTAGCGGGGGATTAAATGAGCAGTTCTTC.

This chain links TRBV5-6 with TRBJ1-2; TRBD1 matches at 8 bases. The J segment lost 8 bases and the V segment lost 1 base, leaving 7 bases of the junction unmatched. CDR1 and CDR2 (germline): SGHDT, YYEEEE. This CDR3 contains 14 residues. Here the CDR3 reads CASSLWQGAKGYTF. The CDR3 DNA sequence: TGTGCCAGCAGCTTGTGGCAGGGGGCAAAAGGCTACACCTTC.

In nucleotides, the CDR3 is TGCGCCAGCAGTGGACGTCCGGGCGAGCAGTACTTC. Translated, it gives CASSGRPGEQYF. The gene calls are TRBV10-1 and TRBJ2-7; D not resolved. Trimming shortened V by 4 bases and J by 6 bases, and 10 bases separated the two germline ends. Per germline, CDR1 WNHNN and CDR2 SYGVQD (reference sequence). The CDR3 covers 12 residues.

This chain connects TRBV7-9 to TRBJ1-2, with D tentatively TRBD1 (6 bases). V lost 4 bases to trimming and J lost 3 bases, with 24 bases between them. Germline-derived CDR1 and CDR2 are SEHNR and FQNEAQ (reference sequence). This CDR3 has 18 residues. In DNA form, the CDR3 reads TGTGCCAGCAGCTACTCAGGGGCCCTTACGGGTTTTGACTATGGCTACACCTTC. Amino acids: CASSYSGALTGFDYGYTF.

The V call is TRBV5-1, the J call TRBJ1-2; 7 bases align to TRBD1. V lost 4 bases and J lost 3; bases outside the gene matches: 9. This CDR3 region has 15 residues. Germline CDR1 is SGHRS and CDR2 is YFSETQ. The CDR3 bases are TGCGCCAGCAGCCCAGCCGGACAGGACCACTATGGCTACACCTTC. Translating gives CASSPAGQDHYGYTF.

The gene calls are TRBV10-1 and TRBJ1-2; 8 positions match TRBD1. Germline trimming cut 5 bases from V and 7 bases from J; bases unmatched to any gene: 6. Germline values: CDR1 WNHNN, CDR2 SYGVQD (reference sequence). The CDR3 runs to 13 residues. Here the CDR3 DNA reads TGCGCCAGCAGTACGGACAGGGTCAGTGGCTACACCTTC. Protein sequence: CASSTDRVSGYTF.

The table lists this clone with a count of one. The chain couples TRBV6-5 to TRBJ2-1; D is ambiguous. The CDR3 runs to 15 residues. CDR1 is MNHEY and CDR2 is SVGAGI in the germline V gene. With 5 bases removed from V and 7 bases from J, the gap between germline ends came to 18 bases. CDR3 bases: TGTGCCAGCAGTCGCTCTAGTCTAGGAAAGAATGAGCAGTTCTTC. It translates to CASSRSSLGKNEQFF.

The chain employs TRBV7-8 and TRBJ1-6; possible D gene TRBD1, 5 bases. The CDR3 is made up of 16 amino acids. Germline V gene lookup returns CDR1 SGHVS and CDR2 FQNEAQ. Between the trimmed V and J ends, which lost 2 bases and 6 bases, there was a span of 14 bases. The CDR3: CASSLMGEDSNSPLHF. In nucleotides, the CDR3 is TGTGCCAGCAGCTTAATGGGGGAGGACTCTAATTCACCCCTCCACTTT.

This clone has just one count. CDR3 DNA sequence: TGCGCCAGCAGCCAAGCCCCCAGCGGGAGTACAGATACGCAGTATTTT. Translation gives CASSQAPSGSTDTQYF. The chain recombines TRBV4-1 with TRBJ2-3, with 8 bases identical to TRBD2. The germline V gene has CDR1 MGHRA and CDR2 YSYEKL. The CDR3 consists of 16 residues. V trimming: 1 base; J trimming: 3 bases; junction bases outside the gene matches: 6.